Only one count was recorded for the clone carrying this TCR beta chain. The antigen is unknown. The entry originates in a study of cytomegalovirus exposure and HLA in healthy donors. With V trimmed by 5 bases and J by 7 bases, 11 bases remained unmatched. The germline CDR1 and CDR2 sequences are SGHNT and YYREEE (reference sequence). The CDR3 totals 15 residues. 13 Jbeta primers and 60 Vbeta primers were used for the PCR. The data were produced by immunoSEQ multiplex PCR, yet TCRdb's version contains in-frame clones alone and is incomplete. The sample yields approximately 92,000 clones, more than 65% seen once. Study-level results: Being productive about 90% or about 30% of the time was typical of most TCR beta V segments in an earlier analysis. According to a later analysis, most TCR beta chains associated with CMV appeared HLA-restricted.

Sequences were obtained from PBMCs. The TCR was taken from a man in his sixties in good health and CMV-seronegative. The chain uses TRBV5-4 and TRBJ2-2, with TRBD1 identical over 7 bases. The CDR3 spells CASSVYRQGFGELFF. DNA for the CDR3: TGTGCCAGCAGTGTTTACCGACAGGGTTTCGGGGAGCTGTTTTTT.